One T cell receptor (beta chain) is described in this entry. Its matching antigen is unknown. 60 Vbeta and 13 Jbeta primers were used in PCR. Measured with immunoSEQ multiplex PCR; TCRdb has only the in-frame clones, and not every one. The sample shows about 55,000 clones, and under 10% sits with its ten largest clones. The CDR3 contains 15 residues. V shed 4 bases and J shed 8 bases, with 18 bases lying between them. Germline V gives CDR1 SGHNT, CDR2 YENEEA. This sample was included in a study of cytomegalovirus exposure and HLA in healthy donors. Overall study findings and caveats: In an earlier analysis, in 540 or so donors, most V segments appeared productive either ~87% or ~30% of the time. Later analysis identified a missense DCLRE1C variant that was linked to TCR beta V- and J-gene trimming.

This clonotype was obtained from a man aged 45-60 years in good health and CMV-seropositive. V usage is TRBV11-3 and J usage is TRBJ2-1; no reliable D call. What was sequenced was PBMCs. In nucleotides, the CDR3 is TGTGCCAGCAGCTCCCCCGGAGAGTTTGGGTATGAGCAGTTCTTC. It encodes CASSSPGEFGYEQFF.